This TCR beta chain is drawn from a study of shared clonotypes between healthy human individuals. Assay used: immunoSEQ multiplex PCR; TCRdb lists only in-frame clones, some missing. The sample lists around 1,900,000 clones; 93% were seen once. Overall study results and limits: Approximately 5.4% of naive CD4 clonotypes were common to several donors. Across subsets, estimated richness was generally greater for naive than for memory populations.

In germline, CDR1 is LNHDA, CDR2 SQIVND (reference sequence). This CDR3 has 15 residues. The V end was cut by 9 bases, the J end by 0 bases, with 15 bases between. To note about this clone: Its antigen is unidentified.

Selected positively for CCR7 and CD45RO-negative, naive CD8 cells excluded terminally differentiated effector memory CD45RA+ cells. Healthy adults negative for HIV, lacking recent acute infections or vaccinations, served as donors. The chain is built from TRBV19 and TRBJ2-1; D is perhaps TRBD1 (5 bases). The receptor comes from a man between 18 and 35 years old in good health. Some clones in this sample may be carry-over from other donors' samples. The specimen was naive CD8+ T cells from PBMCs. CDR3 protein: CASKADSSSYNEQFF. For the CDR3, the DNA is TGTGCCAGCAAAGCCGACAGTAGCTCCTACAATGAGCAGTTCTTC. Drawing the rest from reference TRBV19 and TRBJ2-1, the complete variable domain is DGGITQSPKYLFRKEGQNVTLSCEQNLNHDAMYWYRQDPGQGLRLIYYSQIVNDFQKGDIAEGYSVSREKKESFPLTVTSAQKNPTAFYLCASKADSSSYNEQFFGPGTRLTVL.